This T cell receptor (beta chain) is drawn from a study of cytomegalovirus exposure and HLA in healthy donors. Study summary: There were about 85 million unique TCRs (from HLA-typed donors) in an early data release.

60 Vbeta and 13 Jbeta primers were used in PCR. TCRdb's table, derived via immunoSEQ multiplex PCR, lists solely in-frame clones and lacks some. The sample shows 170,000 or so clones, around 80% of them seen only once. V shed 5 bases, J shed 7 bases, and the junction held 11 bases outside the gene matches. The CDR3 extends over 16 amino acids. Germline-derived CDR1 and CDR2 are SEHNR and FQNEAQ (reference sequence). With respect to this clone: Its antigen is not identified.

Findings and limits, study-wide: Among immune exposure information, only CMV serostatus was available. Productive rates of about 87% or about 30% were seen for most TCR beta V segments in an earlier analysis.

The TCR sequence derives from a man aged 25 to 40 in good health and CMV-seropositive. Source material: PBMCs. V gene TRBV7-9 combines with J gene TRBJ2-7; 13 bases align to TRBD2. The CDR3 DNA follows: TGTGCCAGCAGCGCAAACCTCGGGACTAGCGGGAAGGAGCAGTACTTC. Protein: CASSANLGTSGKEQYF. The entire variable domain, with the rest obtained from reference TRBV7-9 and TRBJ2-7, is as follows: DTGVSQNPRHKITKRGQNVTFRCDPISEHNRLYWYRQTLGQGPEFLTYFQNEAQLEKSRLLSDRFSAERPKGSFSTLEIQRTEQGDSAMYLCASSANLGTSGKEQYFGPGTRLTVT.